These 9 T cell receptor beta chains were sequenced from one sample in a study of T-cell memory formation after mild COVID-19. From the 5' RACE reads, TCRdb called clonotypes with MiXCR, one entry per CDR3 protein. Of tens of thousands of distinct CDR3 sequences in the sample, roughly a sixth were seen once. Sequences were obtained from PBMCs or a T cell subset sorted from them (not recorded which). These TCRs come from an adult woman who had mild COVID-19 (a few samples of this study predate the infection). Cell type and time point are not known.

V and J are TRBV7-9 and TRBJ1-2; D remains ambiguous. Trimming took 1 base from V and 3 from J, leaving 12 bases between them. This CDR3 is built from 15 residues. Germline V gives CDR1 SEHNR, CDR2 FQNEAQ (reference sequence). The CDR3 sequence is CASSLVYSGHYGYTF. The CDR3 DNA follows: TGTGCCAGCAGCTTAGTATACTCAGGACACTATGGCTACACCTTC.

This clonotype has just a few counts. The CDR3, as DNA: TGTGCCAGCAGCCCAAAGTATCCCGGGAGCTCCTACAATGAGCAGTTCTTC. Translation gives CASSPKYPGSSYNEQFF. The rearrangement uses TRBV11-2 and TRBJ2-1; maybe TRBD2 (6 bases). The V gene lost 5 bases and the J gene lost 0 bases, with 17 bases spanning the gap. Germline V gives CDR1 SGHAT, CDR2 FQNNGV. The CDR3 covers 17 residues.

This clonotype was counted only a few times. This chain uses TRBV12-3 or TRBV12-4 with TRBJ1-1; D is undetermined. The V end was cut by 5 bases, the J end by 0 bases, with 7 bases between. This CDR3 has 13 amino acids. The CDR3 nucleotides are TGTGCCAGCAGTACAGAGGTGAACACTGAAGCTTTCTTT. Its protein product is CASSTEVNTEAFF.

The gene calls are TRBV4-3 and TRBJ2-7; D is perhaps TRBD2 (5 bases). V lost 0 bases and J 5 bases, leaving 23 bases between the germline ends. CDR1 and CDR2 (germline): LGHNA, YSLEER. The CDR3 totals 18 residues. In nucleotides, the CDR3 is TGCGCCAGCAGCCAAGAGTCTGTTGTGGTAGCAACGGGAAACGAGCAGTACTTC. As protein: CASSQESVVVATGNEQYF.

V is TRBV19 and J is TRBJ2-5; the match to TRBD1 covers 10 bases. The CDR3 contains 19 residues. Germline CDR1 is LNHDA and CDR2 is SQIVND (reference sequence). V was pared by 3 bases and J by 3 bases, with 16 bases of the junction left unmatched. CDR3 loop: CASSMVPPGQGFLEETQYF. As DNA, the CDR3 is TGTGCCAGTAGTATGGTTCCGCCGGGACAGGGGTTTTTAGAAGAGACCCAGTACTTC.

V is TRBV29-1 and J is TRBJ2-7; D perhaps matches TRBD1 (6 bases). Germline-derived CDR1 and CDR2 are SQVTM and ANQGSEA. The CDR3 length is 12 residues. The ends were cut back, 5 bases at V and 3 bases at J, with 11 bases in the middle. CDR3: CSVLRQDYEQYF. The DNA of the CDR3 is TGCAGCGTTTTGAGACAGGACTACGAGCAGTACTTC.

The table lists this clonotype with a few counts. The chain couples TRBV12-3 or TRBV12-4 to TRBJ2-1, with D tentatively TRBD2 (5 bases). CDR3 size: 14 residues. The germline V and J ends were trimmed by 5 bases and 3 bases, with 11 bases remaining between them. The CDR3 DNA sequence: TGTGCCAGCAGTCGTCGGGGTGTCTACAATGAGCAGTTCTTC. Protein: CASSRRGVYNEQFF.

V is TRBV7-9 and J is TRBJ1-3; the match to TRBD1 covers 9 bases. Germline CDR1 reads SEHNR; CDR2 reads FQNEAQ (reference sequence). The CDR3 runs 17 residues. With V trimmed by 5 bases and J by 2 bases, 10 bases remained unmatched. The CDR3 sequence is CASSAILRDRAGNTIYF. CDR3 sequence (DNA): TGTGCCAGCAGCGCTATTCTCCGGGACAGGGCTGGAAACACCATATATTTT.

This clonotype was observed a handful of times. The chain employs TRBV12-3 or TRBV12-4 and TRBJ2-3; D is undetermined. V shed 6 bases and J shed 4 bases, with 11 bases lying between them. The CDR3 loop spans 13 amino acids. The CDR3 sequence is CASSPTPPDTQYF. CDR3 DNA sequence: TGTGCCAGCAGCCCTACTCCGCCAGATACGCAGTATTTT.